This T cell receptor (beta chain) was captured in a study of cytomegalovirus exposure and HLA in healthy donors. Study-level points and caveats: Analysis was performed later, and it showed HLA-associated TCR beta chains to be more clonally expanded than equally common others.

V lost 0 bases and J lost 2, with 11 bases in between. Germline V CDR1 and CDR2: SEHNR, FQNEAQ (reference sequence). The CDR3 is 15 residues long. PCR involved 60 Vbeta and 13 Jbeta primers. Profiling relied on immunoSEQ multiplex PCR, and the TCRdb table lists in-frame clones only, not all of them. The profile shows around 150,000 clones, approximately 85% of them singletons. With respect to this clone: Its antigen is undetermined.

The chain employs TRBV7-9 and TRBJ2-7, with D unresolved. The sample comprised PBMCs. The TCR was taken from a woman aged 40 to 49 in good health and CMV-seronegative. The CDR3 loop reads CASSLALGLTYEQYF. In nucleotides, the CDR3 is TGTGCCAGCAGCTTAGCGCTTGGGCTAACCTACGAGCAGTACTTC.